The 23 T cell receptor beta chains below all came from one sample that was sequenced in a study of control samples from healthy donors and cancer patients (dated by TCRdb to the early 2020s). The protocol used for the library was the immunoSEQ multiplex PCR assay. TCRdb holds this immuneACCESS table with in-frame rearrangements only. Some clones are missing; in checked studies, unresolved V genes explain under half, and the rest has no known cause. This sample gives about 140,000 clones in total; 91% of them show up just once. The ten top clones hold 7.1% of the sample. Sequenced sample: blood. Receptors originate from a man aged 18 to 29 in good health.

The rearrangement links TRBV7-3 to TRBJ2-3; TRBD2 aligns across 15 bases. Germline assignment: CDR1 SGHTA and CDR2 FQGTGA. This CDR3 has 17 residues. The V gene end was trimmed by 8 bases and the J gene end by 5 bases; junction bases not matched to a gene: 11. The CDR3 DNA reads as TGTGCCAGCGGGACTAGCGGGGGGCAAAAACGAGGAGATACGCAGTATTTT. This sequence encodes CASGTSGGQKRGDTQYF. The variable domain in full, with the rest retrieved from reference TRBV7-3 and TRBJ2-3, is GAGVSQTPSNKVTEKGKYVELRCDPISGHTALYWYRQSLGQGPEFLIYFQGTGAADDSGLPNDRFFAVRPEGSVSTLKIQRTERGDSAVYLCASGTSGGQKRGDTQYFGPGTRLTVL.

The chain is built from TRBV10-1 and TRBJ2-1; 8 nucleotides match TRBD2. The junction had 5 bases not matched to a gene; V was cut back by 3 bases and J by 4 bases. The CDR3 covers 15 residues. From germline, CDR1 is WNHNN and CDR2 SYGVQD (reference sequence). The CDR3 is CASSETSGWYNEQFF. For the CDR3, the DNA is TGCGCCAGCAGTGAAACTAGCGGTTGGTACAATGAGCAGTTCTTC.

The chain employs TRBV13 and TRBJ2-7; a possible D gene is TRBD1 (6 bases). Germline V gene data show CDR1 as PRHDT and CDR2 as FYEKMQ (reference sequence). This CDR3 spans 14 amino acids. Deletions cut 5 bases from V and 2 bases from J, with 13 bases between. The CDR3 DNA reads TGTGCCAGCAGCACAGGGTTCCCACCCTACGAGCAGTACTTC. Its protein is CASSTGFPPYEQYF.

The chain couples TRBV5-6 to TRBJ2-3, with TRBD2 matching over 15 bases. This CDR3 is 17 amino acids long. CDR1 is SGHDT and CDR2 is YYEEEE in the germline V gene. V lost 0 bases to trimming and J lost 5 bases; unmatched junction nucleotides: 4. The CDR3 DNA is TGTGCCAGCAGCTTGGGGACTAGCGGGGGGGCTTTAGATACGCAGTATTTT. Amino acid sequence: CASSLGTSGGALDTQYF.

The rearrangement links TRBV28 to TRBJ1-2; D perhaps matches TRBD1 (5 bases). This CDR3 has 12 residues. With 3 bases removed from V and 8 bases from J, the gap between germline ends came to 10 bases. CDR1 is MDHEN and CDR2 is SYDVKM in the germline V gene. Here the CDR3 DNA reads TGTGCCAGCAGTTTGTCGGGGCTCGGCTACACCTTC. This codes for CASSLSGLGYTF.

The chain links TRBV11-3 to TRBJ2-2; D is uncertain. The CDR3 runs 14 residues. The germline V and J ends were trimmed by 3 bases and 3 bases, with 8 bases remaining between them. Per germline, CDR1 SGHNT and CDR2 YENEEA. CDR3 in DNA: TGTGCCAGCAGCTTTTCCCGCTACACCGGGGAGCTGTTTTTT. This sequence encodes CASSFSRYTGELFF.

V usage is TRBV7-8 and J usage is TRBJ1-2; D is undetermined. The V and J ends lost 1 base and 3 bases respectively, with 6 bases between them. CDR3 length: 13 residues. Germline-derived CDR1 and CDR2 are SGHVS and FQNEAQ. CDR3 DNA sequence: TGTGCCAGCAGCTTAGGGGCATACTATGGCTACACCTTC. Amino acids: CASSLGAYYGYTF.

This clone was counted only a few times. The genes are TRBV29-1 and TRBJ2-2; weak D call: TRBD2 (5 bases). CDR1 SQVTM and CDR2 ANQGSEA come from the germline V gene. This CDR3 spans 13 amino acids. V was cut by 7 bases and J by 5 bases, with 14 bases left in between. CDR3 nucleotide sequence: TGCAGCGGCGGGCTTCTCGGGACCGGGGAGCTGTTTTTT. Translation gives CSGGLLGTGELFF.

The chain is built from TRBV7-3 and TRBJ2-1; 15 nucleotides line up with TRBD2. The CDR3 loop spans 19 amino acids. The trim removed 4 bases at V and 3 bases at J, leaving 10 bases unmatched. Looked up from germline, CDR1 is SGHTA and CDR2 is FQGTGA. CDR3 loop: CASSSTGTSGGPDYNEQFF. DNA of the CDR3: TGTGCCAGCAGCTCTACCGGGACTAGCGGGGGGCCTGACTACAATGAGCAGTTCTTC.

The CDR3 loop reads CASSLGQGNGYTF. The CDR3 coding sequence is TGTGCCAGCAGCTTAGGGCAGGGGAATGGCTACACCTTC. This chain joins TRBV7-9 and TRBJ1-2, with D possibly being TRBD1 (6 bases). The CDR3 spans 13 residues. With 1 base removed from V and 6 bases from J, the gap between germline ends came to 9 bases. Germline CDR1 is SEHNR and CDR2 is FQNEAQ (reference sequence). Full variable domain (missing parts from reference TRBV7-9 and TRBJ1-2): DTGVSQNPRHKITKRGQNVTFRCDPISEHNRLYWYRQTLGQGPEFLTYFQNEAQLEKSRLLSDRFSAERPKGSFSTLEIQRTEQGDSAMYLCASSLGQGNGYTFGSGTRLTVV.

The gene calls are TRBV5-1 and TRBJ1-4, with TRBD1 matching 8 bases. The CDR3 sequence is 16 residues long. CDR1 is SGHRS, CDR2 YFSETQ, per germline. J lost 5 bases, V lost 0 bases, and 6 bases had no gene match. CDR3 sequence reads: CASSLAPGQVNEKLFF. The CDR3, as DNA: TGCGCCAGCAGCTTGGCGCCGGGACAGGTCAATGAAAAACTGTTTTTT.

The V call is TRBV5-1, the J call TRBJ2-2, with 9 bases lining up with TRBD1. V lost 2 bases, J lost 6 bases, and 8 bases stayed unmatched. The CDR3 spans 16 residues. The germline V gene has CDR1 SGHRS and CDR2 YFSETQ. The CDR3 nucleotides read TGCGCCAGCAGCTTACAGGGGGCCCTTGGCGCCGGGGAGCTGTTTTTT. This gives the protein CASSLQGALGAGELFF.

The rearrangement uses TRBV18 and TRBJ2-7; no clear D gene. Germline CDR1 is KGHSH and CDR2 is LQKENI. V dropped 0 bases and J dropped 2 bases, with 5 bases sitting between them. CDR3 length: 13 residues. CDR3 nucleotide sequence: TGTGCCAGCTCACCACCGGTGACCTACGAGCAGTACTTC. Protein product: CASSPPVTYEQYF.

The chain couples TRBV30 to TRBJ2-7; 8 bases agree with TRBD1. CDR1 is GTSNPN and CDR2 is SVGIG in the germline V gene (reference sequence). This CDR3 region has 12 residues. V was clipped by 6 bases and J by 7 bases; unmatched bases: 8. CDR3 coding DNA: TGTGCCTGCACAGGGGGAATCGGTGAGCAGTACTTC. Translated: CACTGGIGEQYF.

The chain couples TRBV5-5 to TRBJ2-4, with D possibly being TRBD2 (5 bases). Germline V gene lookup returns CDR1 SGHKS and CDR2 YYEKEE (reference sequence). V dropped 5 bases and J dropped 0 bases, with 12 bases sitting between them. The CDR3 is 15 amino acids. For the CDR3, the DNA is TGTGCCAGCAGAGCTGAGAGGGTAGCCAAAAACATTCAGTACTTC. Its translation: CASRAERVAKNIQYF.

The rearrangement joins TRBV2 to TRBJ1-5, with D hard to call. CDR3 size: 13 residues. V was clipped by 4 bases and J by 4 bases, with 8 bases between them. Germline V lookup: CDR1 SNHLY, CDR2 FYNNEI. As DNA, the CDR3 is TGTGCCAGCAGTGGGGGATGGAATCAGCCCCAGCATTTT. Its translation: CASSGGWNQPQHF.

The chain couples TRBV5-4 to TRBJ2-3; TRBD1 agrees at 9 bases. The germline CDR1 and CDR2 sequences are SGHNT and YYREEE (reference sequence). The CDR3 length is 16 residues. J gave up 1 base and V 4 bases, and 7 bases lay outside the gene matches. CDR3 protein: CASSPNRDRGTDTQYF. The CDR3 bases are TGTGCCAGCAGCCCTAACCGGGACAGGGGCACAGATACGCAGTATTTT.

This CDR3 is CASSSRDRVYLEQYF. The CDR3 nucleotides are TGTGCCAGCAGCTCCAGGGACAGGGTTTACCTCGAGCAGTACTTC. The V call is TRBV5-6, the J call TRBJ2-7, with TRBD1 matching over 9 bases. The V gene end was trimmed by 3 bases and the J gene end by 6 bases; junction bases not matched to a gene: 10. This CDR3 spans 15 amino acids. The germline gives CDR1 SGHDT, CDR2 YYEEEE.

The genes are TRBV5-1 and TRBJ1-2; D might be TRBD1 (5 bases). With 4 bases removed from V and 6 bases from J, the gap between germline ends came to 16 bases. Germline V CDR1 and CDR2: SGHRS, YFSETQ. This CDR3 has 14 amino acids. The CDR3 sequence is CASSRPGVQDGYTF. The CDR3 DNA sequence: TGCGCCAGCAGCCGACCGGGGGTCCAAGATGGCTACACCTTC.

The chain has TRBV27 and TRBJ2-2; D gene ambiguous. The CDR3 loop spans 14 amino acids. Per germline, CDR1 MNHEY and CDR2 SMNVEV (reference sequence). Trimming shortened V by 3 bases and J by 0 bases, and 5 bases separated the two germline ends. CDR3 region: CASSFPANTGELFF. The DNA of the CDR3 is TGTGCCAGCAGTTTCCCCGCGAACACCGGGGAGCTGTTTTTT.

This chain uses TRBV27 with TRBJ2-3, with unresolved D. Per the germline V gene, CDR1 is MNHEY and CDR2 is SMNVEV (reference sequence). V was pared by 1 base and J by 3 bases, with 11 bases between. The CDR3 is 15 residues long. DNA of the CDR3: TGTGCCAGCAGTTTATTAATGGGTGGGACAGATACGCAGTATTTT. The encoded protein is CASSLLMGGTDTQYF.

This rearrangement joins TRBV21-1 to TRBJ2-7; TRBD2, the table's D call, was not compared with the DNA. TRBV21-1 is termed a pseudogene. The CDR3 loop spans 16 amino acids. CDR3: CASSNIEPNVSYEQYF. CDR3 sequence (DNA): TGTGCCAGCAGCAACATAGAACCGAACGTCTCCTACGAGCAGTACTTC.

CDR3 amino acids: CASSQPGARETQYF. The CDR3 DNA is TGTGCCAGCAGCCAGCCCGGGGCGAGAGAGACCCAGTACTTC. The gene calls are TRBV7-9 and TRBJ2-5, with D perhaps being TRBD1 or TRBD2 (5 bases each). Germline V gene lookup returns CDR1 SEHNR and CDR2 FQNEAQ (reference sequence). This CDR3 comprises 14 residues. Trimming left V 5 bases short and J 4 bases short, with 14 bases between.